A selection of T cell receptor beta chains follows, all from one sample in a study of post-analysis software for immune sequencing data. TCRdb re-called the PCR reads through MiXCR, storing one row per CDR3 protein. The sample shows around 400,000 distinct CDR3 sequences, roughly 38% of them seen only once. Material for sequencing was blood. The receptors stem from a girl aged 2 to 10 with multiple sclerosis. Both conserved end residues are part of each CDR3. The order of the fields is V gene, CDR3 protein.

v_call: TRBV9; cdr3_aa: CASSVGGTGSYEQYF
v_call: TRBV7-2; cdr3_aa: CASSLYSRSSYEQYF
v_call: TRBV2; cdr3_aa: CASSLLGQLRSYNEQFF
v_call: TRBV29-1; cdr3_aa: CSVTGQNTEAFF
v_call: TRBV3-1; cdr3_aa: CASSQESRYEQYF
v_call: TRBV7-8; cdr3_aa: CASSWRTGGPYKQYF
v_call: TRBV20-1; cdr3_aa: CSARGVASSGRPEQYF
v_call: TRBV10-3; cdr3_aa: CAINRGTAYNEQFF
v_call: TRBV7-2; cdr3_aa: CASSLAGDSNYGYTF
v_call: TRBV4-2; cdr3_aa: CASSLPSGSYNEQFF
v_call: TRBV20-1; cdr3_aa: CSARNRDRGLETQYF
v_call: TRBV5-1; cdr3_aa: CASSLGGTGQPQHF
v_call: TRBV5-1; cdr3_aa: CASSLANNEQFF
v_call: TRBV7-2; cdr3_aa: CASSLTWQPQHF
v_call: TRBV20-1; cdr3_aa: CSARVFDEQYF
v_call: TRBV29-1; cdr3_aa: CSVIRPSTYEQYF
v_call: TRBV6-1; cdr3_aa: CASSVQGWGNRETQYF
v_call: TRBV4-1; cdr3_aa: CASSQKVRYDTQYF